The clone carrying this TCR beta chain was picked up a small number of times. Germline values: CDR1 SNHLY, CDR2 FYNNEI. V shed 4 bases, J shed 10 bases, and the junction held 7 bases outside the gene matches. CDR3 size: 14 residues. The sample originates from a study of blood T cell repertoires in COVID-19. Study background: Collection of acute and convalescent COVID-19 samples took place in the United States, Italy and Spain. PBMCs, B-cell-depleted T cells, or T cells provided the cDNA or gDNA that made up the material.

Sequenced by immunoSEQ multiplex PCR; TCRdb stores in-frame clones only, minus some. The sample lists over 130,000 clones; around nine tenths were seen once. V usage is TRBV2 and J usage is TRBJ1-6; 7 bases line up with TRBD1. This TCR came from a human donor in a cohort sampled during active COVID-19. The source material was peripheral blood. The CDR3 DNA is TGTGCCAGCAGTGTAGAGGGGGCAAGATCACCCCTCCACTTT. Amino acids: CASSVEGARSPLHF.